The sequence of this T cell receptor beta chain was determined in a study of PD-1 blockade in classical Hodgkin lymphoma (dated by TCRdb to 2019 to 2021). General notes on the study: Nivolumab dosing was 3 mg/kg intravenously every 2 weeks, continuing until either disease progression or unacceptable toxicity. A peripheral blood immune signature of response to PD-1 blockade in classical Hodgkin lymphoma was defined using TCR beta sequencing and CyTOF. The paper as a whole reports these results and caveats: Lower diversity was observed in patients in whom nivolumab was started less than 1 year after ASCT, and these patients were excluded from later analyses so that confounding by immune reconstitution would be avoided. A significant rise by C4D1 was seen in CD4+ but not CD8+ TCR diversity (p=0.0027 vs p=0.16), with the rise being most apparent in complete responders (p=0.02). The study was limited to a single clinical trial cohort, and causes of repertoire differences, possibly disease activity or prior therapy, remained undefined. Baseline TCR diversity was reported as lower in newly diagnosed patients than in healthy donors, and lower still in relapsed/refractory patients. Trial patients with a complete response had baseline diversity similar to that of newly diagnosed patients, while partial responders and progressors had significantly lower diversity.

The CDR3, cysteine through phenylalanine, is 15 amino acids long. Only the CDR3 portion is preserved as DNA: 45 bases, with reading frame beginning at the first base. The germline V gene sets CDR1 to MNHNS and CDR2 to SASEGT. After removal of 2 bases from V and 8 bases from J, the junction retains 10 bases not matched to a gene. The Qiagen DNeasy kit was used to extract genomic DNA both from unsorted PBMCs and from the negatively selected CD4+ and CD8+ fractions. Amplification of TCR beta CDR3 regions was done by immunoSEQ multiplex PCR with primers that anneal to V and J segments. A synthetic immune receptor repertoire was used to minimize amplification bias, and any remaining bias was removed computationally after sequencing. Concerning the study's data processing: Custom Python scripts were used to quantify repertoire diversity as the Shannon entropy index. Unsorted, CD4+ and CD8+ repertoires were analyzed separately, except in combined analyses where CD4+ and CD8+ sequences were merged in silico. A clone counted as expanded when the clone's frequency after treatment rose at least 2-fold relative to C1D1, and clones undetected at baseline were given a pseudocount of 0.5. Clones with 0 or 1 copy at C1D1 were defined as singleton clones, while clones with 2 or more copies were defined as non-singleton clones. Clones expanded in unsorted samples were labelled as CD4+, CD8+ or unknown by matching protein sequences in sorted samples from the same patient. Wilcoxon tests were applied to paired samples to test diversity changes from C1D1 to C4D1. Drawn from immuneACCESS, this table holds only the in-frame rearrangements with V and J called that TCRdb kept. Clones are partly lost; checked studies trace under half to an unresolved V gene and leave the rest unexplained. The V and J calls and clone size come from that table; D and trimming were worked out from the DNA. Counted in this sample were 50,000 to 85,000 clones; roughly two thirds of them appeared once. Approximately 9.9% of the sample lies in the top ten.

This clone was seen a few times. The specificity of this receptor is unknown. There are no base qualities to consult, and no much larger clone falls within one base. The sample's time point label, decoded: cycle 2 day 1 (C2D1) of nivolumab. All trial patients had relapsed after autologous stem cell transplantation, with cohorts A, B and C differing in prior brentuximab vedotin exposure. The trial cohort was composed of around 60 patients with relapsed/refractory classical Hodgkin lymphoma, for whom complete response, partial response or progressive disease was recorded as best overall response. In the multi-cohort phase II CheckMate 205 trial, trial patients received single-agent nivolumab. Best overall response was determined by an independent review committee according to the 2007 International Working Group response criteria. Trial PBMCs were obtained immediately prior to nivolumab initiation (C1D1) and on therapy at cycle 2 day 1 and cycle 4 day 1. After peripheral blood was drawn into 8 mL Vacutainer Cell Preparation Tubes, PBMCs were isolated by centrifugation and then cryopreserved.

The sample was peripheral blood mononuclear cells (PBMCs), taken before the second cycle of nivolumab. The sequence was collected from a human donor with classical Hodgkin lymphoma. The chain is encoded by TRBV6-1 joined to TRBJ1-1, with TRBD1 identical over 8 junction bases. The CDR3 in this case is CASSENPGGYGEAFF. The nucleotide sequence reads as follows: TGTGCCAGCAGTGAAAACCCAGGGGGCTATGGGGAAGCTTTCTTT.